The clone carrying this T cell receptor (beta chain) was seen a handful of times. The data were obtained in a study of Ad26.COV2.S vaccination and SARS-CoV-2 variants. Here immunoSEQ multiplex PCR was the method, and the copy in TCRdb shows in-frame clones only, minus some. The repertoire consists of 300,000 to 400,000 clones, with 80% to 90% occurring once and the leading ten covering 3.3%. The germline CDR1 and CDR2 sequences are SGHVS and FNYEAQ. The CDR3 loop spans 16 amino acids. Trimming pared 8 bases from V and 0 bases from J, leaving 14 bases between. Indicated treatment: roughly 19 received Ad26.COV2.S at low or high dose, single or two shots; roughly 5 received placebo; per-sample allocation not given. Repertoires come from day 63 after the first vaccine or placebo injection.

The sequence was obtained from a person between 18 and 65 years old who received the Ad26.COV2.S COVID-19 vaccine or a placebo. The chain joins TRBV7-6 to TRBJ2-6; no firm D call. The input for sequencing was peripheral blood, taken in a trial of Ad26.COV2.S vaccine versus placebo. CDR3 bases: TGTGCCAGCTCTAGAGGCTCTACCTCTGGGGCCAACGTCCTGACTTTC. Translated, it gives CASSRGSTSGANVLTF.